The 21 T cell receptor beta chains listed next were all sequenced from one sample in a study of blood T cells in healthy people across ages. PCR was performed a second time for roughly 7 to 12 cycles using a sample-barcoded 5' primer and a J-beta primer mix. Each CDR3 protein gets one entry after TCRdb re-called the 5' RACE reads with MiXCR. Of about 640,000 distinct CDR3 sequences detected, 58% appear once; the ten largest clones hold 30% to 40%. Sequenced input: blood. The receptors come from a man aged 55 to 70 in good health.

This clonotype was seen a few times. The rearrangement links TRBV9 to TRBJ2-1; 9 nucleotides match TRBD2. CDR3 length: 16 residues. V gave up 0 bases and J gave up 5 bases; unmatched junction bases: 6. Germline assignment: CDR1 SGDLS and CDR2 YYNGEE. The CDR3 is CASSVGLAGYHNEQFF. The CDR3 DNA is TGTGCCAGCAGCGTAGGTCTAGCGGGATATCACAATGAGCAGTTCTTC.

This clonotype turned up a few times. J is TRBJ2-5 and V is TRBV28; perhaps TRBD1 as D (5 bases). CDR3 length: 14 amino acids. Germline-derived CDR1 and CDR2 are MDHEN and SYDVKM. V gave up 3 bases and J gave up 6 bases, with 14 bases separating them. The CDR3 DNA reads TGTGCCAGCAGTTTGGGTGGCAGGGTAAAGACCCAGTACTTC. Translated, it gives CASSLGGRVKTQYF.

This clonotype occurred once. The CDR3 DNA reads TGTGCCAGCAGCAGCCGGGACAGGGGGCGCGGCAATCAGCCCCAGCATTTT. Its translation: CASSSRDRGRGNQPQHF. This chain links TRBV7-2 with TRBJ1-5, with 12 bases that match TRBD1. The CDR3 covers 17 residues. Germline CDR1 and CDR2: SGHTA and FQGNSA. V shed 5 bases, J shed 2 bases, and the junction held 7 bases outside the gene matches.

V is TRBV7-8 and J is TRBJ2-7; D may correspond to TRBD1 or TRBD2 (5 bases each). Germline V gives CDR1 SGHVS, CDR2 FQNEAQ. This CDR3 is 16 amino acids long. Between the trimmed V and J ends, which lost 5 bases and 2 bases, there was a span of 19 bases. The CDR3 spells CASSQWGRLQAYEQYF. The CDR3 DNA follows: TGTGCCAGCAGCCAATGGGGGAGACTCCAGGCCTACGAGCAGTACTTC.

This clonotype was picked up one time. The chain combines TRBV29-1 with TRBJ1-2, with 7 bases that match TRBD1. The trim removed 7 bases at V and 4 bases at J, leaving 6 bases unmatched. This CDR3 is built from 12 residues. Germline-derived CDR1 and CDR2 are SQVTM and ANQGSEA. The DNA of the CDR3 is TGCAGCGGCCTGGGGACAGTCTATGGCTACACCTTC. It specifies CSGLGTVYGYTF.

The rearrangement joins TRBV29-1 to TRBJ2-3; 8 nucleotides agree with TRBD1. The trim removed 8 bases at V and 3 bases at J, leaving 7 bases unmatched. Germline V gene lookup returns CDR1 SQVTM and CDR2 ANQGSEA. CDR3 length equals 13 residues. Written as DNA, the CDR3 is TGCAGCCACGACAGGGGAAAGACAGATACGCAGTATTTT. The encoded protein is CSHDRGKTDTQYF.

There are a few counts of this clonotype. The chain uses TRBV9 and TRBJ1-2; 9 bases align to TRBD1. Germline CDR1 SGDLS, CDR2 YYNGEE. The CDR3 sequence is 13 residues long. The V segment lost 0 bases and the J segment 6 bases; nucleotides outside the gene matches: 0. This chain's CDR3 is CASSVGQGDGYTF. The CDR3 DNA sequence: TGTGCCAGCAGCGTAGGACAGGGGGATGGCTACACCTTC.

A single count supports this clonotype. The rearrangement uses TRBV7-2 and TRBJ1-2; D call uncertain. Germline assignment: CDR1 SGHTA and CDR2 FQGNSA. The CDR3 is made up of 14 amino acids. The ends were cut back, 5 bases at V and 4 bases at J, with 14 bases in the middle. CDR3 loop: CASSPQNSGYGYTF. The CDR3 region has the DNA TGTGCCAGCAGCCCCCAAAACTCGGGCTATGGCTACACCTTC.

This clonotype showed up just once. For the CDR3, the DNA is TGTGCCAGCAGTTGCGGGACAGGGAAGGGAGAGACCCAGTACTTC. Protein: CASSCGTGKGETQYF. This chain connects TRBV6-5 to TRBJ2-5; TRBD1 aligns across 9 bases. In germline, CDR1 is MNHEY, CDR2 SVGAGI. V was pared by 4 bases and J by 4 bases, with 7 bases of the junction left unmatched. This CDR3 is 15 amino acids long.

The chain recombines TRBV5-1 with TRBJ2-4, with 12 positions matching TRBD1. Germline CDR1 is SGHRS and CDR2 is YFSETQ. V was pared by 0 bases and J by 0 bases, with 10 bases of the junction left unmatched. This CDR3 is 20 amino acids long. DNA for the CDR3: TGCGCCAGCAGCTTGGCGGGACAGGGGGCGAGGGGACTAGCCAAAAACATTCAGTACTTC. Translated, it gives CASSLAGQGARGLAKNIQYF.

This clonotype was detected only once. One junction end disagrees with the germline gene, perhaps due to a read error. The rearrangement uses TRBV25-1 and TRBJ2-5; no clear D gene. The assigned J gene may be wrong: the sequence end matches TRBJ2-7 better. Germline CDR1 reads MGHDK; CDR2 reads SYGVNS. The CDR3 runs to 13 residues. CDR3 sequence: CARSEGGRYEQYF. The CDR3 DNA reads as TGTGCCAGAAGTGAAGGCGGCCGCTACGAGCAGTACTTC.

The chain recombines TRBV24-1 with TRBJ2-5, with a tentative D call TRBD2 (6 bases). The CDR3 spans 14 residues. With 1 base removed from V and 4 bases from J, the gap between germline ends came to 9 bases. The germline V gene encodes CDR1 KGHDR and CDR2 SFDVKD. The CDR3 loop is CATSDFKGGETQYF. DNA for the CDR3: TGTGCCACCAGTGATTTCAAGGGAGGAGAGACCCAGTACTTC.

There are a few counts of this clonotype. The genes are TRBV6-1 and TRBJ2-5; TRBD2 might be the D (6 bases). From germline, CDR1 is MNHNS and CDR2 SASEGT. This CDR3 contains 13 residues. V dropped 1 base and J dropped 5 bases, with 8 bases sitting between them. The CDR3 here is CASSEGAGETQYF. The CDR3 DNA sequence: TGTGCCAGCAGTGAAGGGGCGGGGGAGACCCAGTACTTC.

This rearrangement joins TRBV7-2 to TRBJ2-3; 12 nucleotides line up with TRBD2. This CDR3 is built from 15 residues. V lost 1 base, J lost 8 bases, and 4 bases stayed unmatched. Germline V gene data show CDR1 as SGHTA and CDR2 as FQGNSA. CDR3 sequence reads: CASSLGTSGEVTQYF. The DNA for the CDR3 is TGTGCCAGCAGCTTAGGGACTAGCGGGGAGGTTACGCAGTATTTT.

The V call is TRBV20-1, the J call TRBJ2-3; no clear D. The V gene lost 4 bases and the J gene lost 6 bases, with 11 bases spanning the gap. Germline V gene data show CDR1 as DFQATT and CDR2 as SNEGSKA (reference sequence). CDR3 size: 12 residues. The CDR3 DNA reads TGCAGTGCTACTACGTCCGGGGATACGCAGTATTTT. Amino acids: CSATTSGDTQYF.

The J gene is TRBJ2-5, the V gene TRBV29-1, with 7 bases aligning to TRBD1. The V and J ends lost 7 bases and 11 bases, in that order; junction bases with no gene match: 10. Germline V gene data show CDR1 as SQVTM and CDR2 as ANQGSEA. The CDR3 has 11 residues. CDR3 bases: TGCAGCGGAACGACAGGGTGGGAGCAGTACTTC. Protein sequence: CSGTTGWEQYF.

CDR3 bases: TGCAGTGGCGCGAACCGATACACAGATACGCAGTATTTT. It specifies CSGANRYTDTQYF. The genes are TRBV20-1 and TRBJ2-3; D remains unclear. CDR3 size: 13 residues. Per the germline V gene, CDR1 is DFQATT and CDR2 is SNEGSKA (reference sequence). V lost 7 bases and J 2 bases, leaving 13 bases between the germline ends.

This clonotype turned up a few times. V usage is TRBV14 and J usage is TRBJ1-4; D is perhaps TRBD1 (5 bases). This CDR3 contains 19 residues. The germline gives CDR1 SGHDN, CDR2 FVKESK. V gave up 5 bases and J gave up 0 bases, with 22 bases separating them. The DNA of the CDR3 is TGTGCCAGCAGCTACCTGGGGGGGGACTCTCAAGCAACTAATGAAAAACTGTTTTTT. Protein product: CASSYLGGDSQATNEKLFF.

The CDR3 sequence: CSARRQGSEQYF. The CDR3 DNA reads as TGCAGTGCTAGACGCCAGGGGAGTGAGCAGTACTTC. This chain links TRBV20-1 with TRBJ2-5, with a tentative D call TRBD1 (6 bases). This CDR3 comprises 12 residues. Germline lookup yields CDR1 DFQATT and CDR2 SNEGSKA (reference sequence). V shed 2 bases and J shed 11 bases, with 15 bases lying between them.

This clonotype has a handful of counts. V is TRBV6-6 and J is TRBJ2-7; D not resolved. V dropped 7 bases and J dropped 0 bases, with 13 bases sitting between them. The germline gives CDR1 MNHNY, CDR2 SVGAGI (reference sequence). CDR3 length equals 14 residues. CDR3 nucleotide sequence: TGTGCCAGCAAAATTACCGAGAGCTCCTACGAGCAGTACTTC. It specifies CASKITESSYEQYF.

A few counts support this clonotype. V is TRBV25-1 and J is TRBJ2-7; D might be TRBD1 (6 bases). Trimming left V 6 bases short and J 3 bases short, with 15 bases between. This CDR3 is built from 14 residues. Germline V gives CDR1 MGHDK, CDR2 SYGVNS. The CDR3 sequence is CASSPWGPFYEQYF. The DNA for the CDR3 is TGTGCCAGCAGCCCGTGGGGGCCCTTCTACGAGCAGTACTTC.